This T cell receptor beta chain is drawn from a study of shared clonotypes between healthy human individuals. V was pared by 2 bases and J by 3 bases, with 7 bases of the junction left unmatched. Germline CDR1 and CDR2: KGHSH and LQKENI. CDR3 size: 16 residues. Sequenced by immunoSEQ multiplex PCR; TCRdb stores in-frame clones only, minus some. The table records about 980,000 clones, over 75% of them present only once. V is TRBV18 and J is TRBJ1-1, with TRBD1 identical over 9 bases. Sequencing input: memory CD4+ T cells sorted from blood. Regarding subset: CD45RA-negative fraction. The sequence came from a man aged 18-30 years in good health. CDR3 loop: CASSPGQGNRYTEAFF. In DNA form, the CDR3 reads TGTGCCAGCTCACCAGGACAGGGGAATAGGTACACTGAAGCTTTCTTT.